The 18 T cell receptor beta chains presented below share a single source sample, sequenced in a study of blood T cell repertoires in COVID-19. The method was immunoSEQ multiplex PCR; TCRdb's version includes in-frame clones alone and lacks a portion of them. The sample consists of a few hundred thousand clones, roughly 86% of them appearing once. The sample comprised peripheral blood. These receptors came from a woman between 45 and 60 years old who had recovered from COVID-19.

In DNA form, the CDR3 reads TGTGCCAGCAACCCGCGGGCAGAAGGTGAAGCTTTCTTT. The encoded protein is CASNPRAEGEAFF. The rearrangement uses TRBV5-6 and TRBJ1-1; D is unclear. Trimming took off 6 bases at V and 7 bases at J, with 16 bases between the two ends. CDR3 size: 13 residues. The germline CDR1 and CDR2 sequences are SGHDT and YYEEEE.

The gene calls are TRBV27 and TRBJ2-6; TRBD1 matches at 10 bases. Trimming cost V 3 bases and J 4 bases; bases outside gene matches: 3. Germline values: CDR1 MNHEY, CDR2 SMNVEV (reference sequence). The CDR3 spans 16 residues. The DNA of the CDR3 is TGTGCCAGCAGTTTGGACAGGGGGGCCGGGGCCAACGTCCTGACTTTC. Translated: CASSLDRGAGANVLTF.

The table lists this clone with a few counts. J is TRBJ1-5 and V is TRBV11-2; D gene ambiguous. This CDR3 comprises 16 residues. V was trimmed by 0 bases and J by 4 bases, leaving 13 bases between them. Looked up from germline, CDR1 is SGHAT and CDR2 is FQNNGV. The CDR3 bases are TGTGCCAGCAGCTTAGATACCGGGATCCTAAATCAGCCCCAGCATTTT. This codes for CASSLDTGILNQPQHF.

The chain combines TRBV6-2 or TRBV6-3 with TRBJ2-3; the match to TRBD1 covers 11 bases. The CDR3 runs 17 residues. V trimming: 6 bases; J trimming: 3 bases; junction bases outside the gene matches: 11. Germline CDR1 reads MNHEY; CDR2 reads SVGEGT. CDR3 sequence: CASSTFAGTGGTDTQYF. CDR3 DNA: TGTGCCAGCAGCACCTTCGCCGGGACAGGGGGTACAGATACGCAGTATTTT.

The rearrangement joins TRBV28 to TRBJ1-2; 7 positions agree with TRBD1. The CDR3 totals 13 residues. J was trimmed by 6 bases and V by 6 bases; bases with no gene match: 7. The V gene's germline CDR1 is MDHEN and CDR2 SYDVKM. CDR3 protein: CASRLTGEDGYTF. As DNA, the CDR3 is TGTGCCAGCAGATTAACAGGGGAGGATGGCTACACCTTC.

V and J are TRBV19 and TRBJ1-5; 10 bases are shared with TRBD1. There are 18 residues in the CDR3. In germline, CDR1 is LNHDA, CDR2 SQIVND (reference sequence). The V segment lost 0 bases and the J segment 3 bases; nucleotides outside the gene matches: 8. The CDR3 DNA sequence: TGTGCCAGTAGTATAGATGTGTCCGGGACAGGGGTCAATCAGCCCCAGCATTTT. Protein sequence: CASSIDVSGTGVNQPQHF.

The V gene is TRBV28, the J gene TRBJ2-2, with D maybe TRBD2 (6 bases). V gave up 1 base and J gave up 0 bases, with 15 bases separating them. Germline V gene lookup returns CDR1 MDHEN and CDR2 SYDVKM. The CDR3 contains 18 residues. The CDR3 sequence: CASSLFSLAISNTGELFF. The CDR3 DNA reads as TGTGCCAGCAGTTTATTTTCTCTAGCGATCTCGAACACCGGGGAGCTGTTTTTT.

This clone occurred once. The DNA of the CDR3 is TGTGCCAGCAGTGAAAGATGGCTAGCGGGGACAACAGAGCAGTACTTC. This sequence encodes CASSERWLAGTTEQYF. The chain carries TRBV2 and TRBJ2-7; 9 bases align to TRBD2. J gave up 7 bases and V 2 bases, and 12 bases lay outside the gene matches. Germline V gene sequence: CDR1 SNHLY, CDR2 FYNNEI. The CDR3 length is 16 residues.

The chain recombines TRBV28 with TRBJ1-5, with TRBD1 matching over 7 bases. The CDR3 contains 14 residues. The J segment lost 11 bases and the V segment lost 3 bases, leaving 10 bases of the junction unmatched. Germline CDR1 MDHEN, CDR2 SYDVKM. This chain's CDR3 is CASSLTGPHRAQHF. The CDR3 coding sequence is TGTGCCAGCAGTTTGACAGGGCCCCACCGGGCCCAGCATTTT. Complete variable domain (other parts from reference TRBV28 and TRBJ1-5): DVKVTQSSRYLVKRTGEKVFLECVQDMDHENMFWYRQDPGLGLRLIYFSYDVKMKEKGDIPEGYSVSREKKERFSLILESASTNQTSMYLCASSLTGPHRAQHFGDGTRLSIL.

This chain joins TRBV29-1 and TRBJ2-3, with D possibly TRBD1 on 5 matching bases. The CDR3 extends over 13 amino acids. Trimming took 6 bases from V and 5 from J, leaving 15 bases between them. CDR1 and CDR2 from the germline V gene are SQVTM and ANQGSEA. CDR3 region: CSVTIGAGDTQYF. CDR3 DNA: TGCAGCGTCACAATAGGGGCTGGAGATACGCAGTATTTT.

The rearrangement joins TRBV6-4 to TRBJ1-6, with unresolved D. The CDR3 runs 16 residues. V lost 5 bases and J lost 0, with 11 bases in between. Germline CDR1 MRHNA, CDR2 SNTAGT. CDR3 DNA sequence: TGTGCCAGCAGTTATCGGGGAAGCTCCTATAATTCACCCCTCCACTTT. It translates to CASSYRGSSYNSPLHF.

This chain links TRBV5-1 with TRBJ1-2; D is possibly TRBD1 (5 bases). The germline V gene has CDR1 SGHRS and CDR2 YFSETQ. V was cut by 0 bases and J by 5 bases, with 8 bases left in between. CDR3 length: 13 amino acids. CDR3 in amino acids: CASSLAQGYGYTF. The CDR3 DNA follows: TGCGCCAGCAGCTTGGCGCAGGGTTATGGCTACACCTTC.

The chain combines TRBV5-1 with TRBJ1-2; tentatively, D is TRBD1 (5 bases). V dropped 5 bases and J dropped 3 bases, with 14 bases sitting between them. CDR1 is SGHRS and CDR2 is YFSETQ in the germline V gene. CDR3 size: 14 residues. In nucleotides, the CDR3 is TGCGCCAGCAGTCGGCAGGGTACGGACTATGGCTACACCTTC. This codes for CASSRQGTDYGYTF. The entire variable domain, with the rest obtained from reference TRBV5-1 and TRBJ1-2, is as follows: KAGVTQTPRYLIKTRGQQVTLSCSPISGHRSVSWYQQTPGQGLQFLFEYFSETQRNKGNFPGRFSGRQFSNSRSEMNVSTLELGDSALYLCASSRQGTDYGYTFGSGTRLTVV.

This clone was counted a single time. The chain employs TRBV29-1 and TRBJ2-2; 8 bases align to TRBD2. V shed 6 bases and J 2 bases; nucleotides not matched to a gene: 5. Germline CDR1 and CDR2: SQVTM and ANQGSEA. The CDR3 runs to 14 residues. In DNA, the CDR3 is TGCAGCGTCGCGGGGGGACTAAACACCGGGGAGCTGTTTTTT. It translates to CSVAGGLNTGELFF.

This clone was observed once. The rearrangement joins TRBV7-2 to TRBJ2-3; D unresolved. With 1 base removed from V and 1 base from J, the gap between germline ends came to 3 bases. The CDR3 is made up of 13 amino acids. The germline CDR1 and CDR2 sequences are SGHTA and FQGNSA. The DNA of the CDR3 is TGTGCCAGCAGCTTAGTCGGCACAGATACGCAGTATTTT. This codes for CASSLVGTDTQYF. Together with reference TRBV7-2 and TRBJ2-3, the CDR3 gives the full variable domain: GAGVSQSPSNKVTEKGKDVELRCDPISGHTALYWYRQSLGQGLEFLIYFQGNSAPDKSGLPSDRFSAERTGGSVSTLTIQRTQQEDSAVYLCASSLVGTDTQYFGPGTRLTVL.

The chain has TRBV7-9 and TRBJ2-3; a weak D match, TRBD1 (5 bases). This CDR3 comprises 14 residues. Trimming stripped 2 bases from V and 0 bases from J, with 6 bases between. Germline V lookup: CDR1 SEHNR, CDR2 FQNEAQ (reference sequence). CDR3 sequence reads: CASSLQGSTDTQYF. For the CDR3, the DNA is TGTGCCAGCAGCTTACAGGGTAGCACAGATACGCAGTATTTT.

The rearrangement joins TRBV27 to TRBJ1-6; D might be TRBD1 (6 bases). The CDR3 is 15 residues long. The germline V gene encodes CDR1 MNHEY and CDR2 SMNVEV (reference sequence). V was clipped by 5 bases and J by 7 bases, with 15 bases between them. This chain's CDR3 is CASSPTGTLNSPLHF. CDR3 bases: TGTGCCAGCAGTCCCACCGGGACACTAAATTCACCCCTCCACTTT.

The CDR3 here is CASSGTGSSGNTIYF. CDR3 sequence (DNA): TGTGCCAGTAGCGGAACAGGCAGCTCTGGAAACACCATATATTTT. The chain has TRBV19 and TRBJ1-3; possibly TRBD1 for D (5 bases). Germline V lookup: CDR1 LNHDA, CDR2 SQIVND (reference sequence). With 6 bases removed from V and 0 bases from J, the gap between germline ends came to 12 bases. CDR3 length: 15 amino acids. Looking up the rest from reference TRBV19 and TRBJ1-3 gives the full variable domain: DGGITQSPKYLFRKEGQNVTLSCEQNLNHDAMYWYRQDPGQGLRLIYYSQIVNDFQKGDIAEGYSVSREKKESFPLTVTSAQKNPTAFYLCASSGTGSSGNTIYFGEGSWLTVV.